The rows below give T cell receptor beta chains drawn from one sample of a study of blood T cell repertoires in COVID-19. The method was immunoSEQ multiplex PCR; TCRdb's version includes in-frame clones alone and lacks a portion of them. The profile shows a few hundred thousand clones, 80% to 90% of them singletons. The specimen was PBMCs or T cells enriched from blood (not recorded which). The receptor set was obtained from a man aged 25 to 45 who had recovered from COVID-19. CDR3s include the opening cysteine and the closing phenylalanine or tryptophan. The D gene is left open where the match is weak. Clone size is stated in some rows and not others, as once, few, many or a class when expanded.

cdr3_length,v_call,clone_size,j_call,d_call,cdr3_aa,cdr3_nt
15,TRBV14,.,TRBJ1-2,.,CASSQNPRVRYGYTF,TGTGCCAGCAGCCAAAACCCCAGGGTACGCTATGGCTACACCTTC
15,TRBV30,.,TRBJ1-1,.,CAWSDSMILNTEAFF,TGTGCCTGGAGCGATAGTATGATACTGAACACTGAAGCTTTCTTT
16,TRBV5-4,few,TRBJ1-1,.,CASSSWGGRANTEAFF,TGTGCCAGCAGCTCCTGGGGAGGACGCGCGAACACTGAAGCTTTCTTT
13,TRBV20-1,.,TRBJ1-2,.,CSASTPRDYGYTF,TGCAGTGCTAGTACGCCTAGAGACTATGGCTACACCTTC
13,TRBV29-1,.,TRBJ1-1,.,CSGGQTRNTEAFF,TGCAGCGGCGGACAGACACGGAACACTGAAGCTTTCTTT
14,TRBV5-4,.,TRBJ1-6,.,CASSLGGGDSPLHF,TGTGCCAGCAGCCTCGGGGGAGGCGATTCACCCCTCCACTTT
17,TRBV3-1/TRBV3-2,.,TRBJ2-3,.,CASSQIIQDSSTDTQYF,TGTGCCAGCAGCCAAATAATTCAGGACAGTTCAACAGATACGCAGTATTTT
14,TRBV5-4,.,TRBJ2-3,TRBD2,CASRERGGLDTQYF,TGTGCCAGCAGAGAGCGGGGGGGCTTAGATACGCAGTATTTT
12,TRBV27,.,TRBJ2-1,TRBD1,CASSLRGQEQFF,TGTGCCAGCAGTTTAAGGGGACAGGAGCAGTTCTTC
14,TRBV2,.,TRBJ1-2,TRBD1,CASRMTGGFYGYTF,TGTGCCAGCAGGATGACAGGGGGTTTCTATGGCTACACCTTC
14,TRBV14,.,TRBJ1-2,.,CASSQDLAGGGYTF,TGTGCCAGCAGCCAAGATCTCGCCGGGGGTGGCTACACCTTC
13,TRBV5-1,.,TRBJ1-1,.,CASSRAGGSEAFF,TGCGCCAGCAGCCGGGCGGGAGGCTCTGAAGCTTTCTTT